A single TCR beta chain is shown here with its context. Its target antigen remains unknown. One base away there is no much larger clone; base qualities are not given. To sequence the TCRbeta CDR3 region, genomic DNA was isolated from the sorted cells. The immunoSEQ Assay was used for sequencing of TCRbeta CDR3 regions. What TCRdb holds here is the immuneACCESS table cut down to in-frame rearrangements. Part of the clones is not present; checked against another copy, under half of the missing clones reflect an unresolved V gene, and the others are unexplained. The sample records tens of thousands of clones, over 80% of which are singletons. The ten largest clonotypes hold over 4.5% of the sample. The data belong to a study of OX40 agonist ivuxolimab in advanced cancers. Regarding the study in general: Ivuxolimab was an agonistic, fully human IgG2 monoclonal antibody directed against OX40 (CD134), a costimulatory receptor. Peripheral TCRbeta sequencing was intended to test whether TCR sequence diversity was altered and clonal T-cell expansion was caused by ivuxolimab. The monotherapy dose-escalation portion (N ≈ 50 patients) of the phase I ivuxolimab trial is reported in the paper. Patients were allowed to have had prior anti-PD-1, anti-PD-L1 or anti-CTLA-4 therapy, and 30% to 50% of the dose-escalation patients had previously received checkpoint inhibitors. Intravenous ivuxolimab was administered to patients every 2 weeks at six dose levels: 0.01, 0.1, 0.3, 1.5, 3 and 10 mg/kg. Partial responses occurred in three dose-escalation patients, of whom one had hepatocellular carcinoma and two had cutaneous melanoma. The dose-escalation cohort was around 83% male with a mean age of around 62 years, ranging from roughly 20 to 80. Of the 52 patients in dose escalation, about 19 had hepatocellular carcinoma, approximately 15 had melanoma, 9 had renal cell carcinoma and 9 had head and neck cancer. Study-wide conclusions, independent of this receptor: In the 0.1-3.0 mg/kg groups, partial responders were among the patients with the lowest normalized peripheral clonal expansion, particularly in CD8+ T cells. At doses of 0.1 to 3.0 mg/kg, clonal expansion of both CD4+ and CD8+ blood T cells was observed from baseline to week 6. After ivuxolimab, more expanded clones were found on average in CD8+ T cells than in CD4+ T cells. Low levels of normalized T-cell clonal expansion were also seen in some nonresponding patients. Antigen specificity was not determined for the clonally expanded peripheral T cells.

The trial excluded patients who had a history of autoimmune disease or who were on systemic immunosuppression. Peripheral blood for TCR sequencing was collected from all dose cohorts at baseline, on cycle 4 day 1, and on cycle 7 day 1. The samples were taken from a phase I, first-in-human, multicenter, open-label dose-escalation trial of ivuxolimab. The trial enrolled adults with locally advanced or metastatic head and neck squamous cell, hepatocellular, melanoma or renal cell carcinoma. Before TCR sequencing, CD4+ T cells and CD8+ T cells from peripheral blood were sorted into separate populations. In the germline V gene, CDR1 corresponds to SGHRS and CDR2 to YFSETQ. The CDR3 starts with the cysteine, ends with the phenylalanine, and has 13 residues. The only DNA kept is the CDR3, 39 bases in frame from the first base. The junction shows trimming of 6 bases on V and 0 bases on J, plus 9 bases between the germline ends.

This specimen consisted of CD4+ or CD8+ T cells sorted from blood, obtained in a trial of the OX40 agonist ivuxolimab. The clonotype comes from an adult with an advanced solid tumor such as melanoma, head and neck, liver or kidney cancer. The chain is encoded by TRBV5-1 joined to TRBJ1-2; the D gene identity is not certain. For the CDR3, the sequence is CASTMGANYGYTF. Here is the DNA: TGCGCCAGCACCATGGGAGCTAACTATGGCTACACCTTC.